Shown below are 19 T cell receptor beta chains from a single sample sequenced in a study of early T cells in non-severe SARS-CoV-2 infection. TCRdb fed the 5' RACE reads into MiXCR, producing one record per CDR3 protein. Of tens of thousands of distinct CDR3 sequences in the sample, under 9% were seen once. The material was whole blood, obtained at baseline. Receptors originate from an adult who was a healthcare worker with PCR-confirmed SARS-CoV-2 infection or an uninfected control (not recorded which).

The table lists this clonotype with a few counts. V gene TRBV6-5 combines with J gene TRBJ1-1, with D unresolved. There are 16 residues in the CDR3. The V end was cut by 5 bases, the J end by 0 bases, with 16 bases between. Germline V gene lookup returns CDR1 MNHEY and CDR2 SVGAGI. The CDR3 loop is CASSATREDVNTEAFF. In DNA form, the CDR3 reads TGTGCCAGCAGTGCCACGAGAGAGGACGTGAACACTGAAGCTTTCTTT.

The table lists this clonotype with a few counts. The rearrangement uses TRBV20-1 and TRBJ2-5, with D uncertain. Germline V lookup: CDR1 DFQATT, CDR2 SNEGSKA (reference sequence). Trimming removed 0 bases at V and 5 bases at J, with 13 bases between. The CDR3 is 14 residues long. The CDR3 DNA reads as TGCAGTGCTAGAGATCTGGCACCTTGGGAGACCCAGTACTTC. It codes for CSARDLAPWETQYF.

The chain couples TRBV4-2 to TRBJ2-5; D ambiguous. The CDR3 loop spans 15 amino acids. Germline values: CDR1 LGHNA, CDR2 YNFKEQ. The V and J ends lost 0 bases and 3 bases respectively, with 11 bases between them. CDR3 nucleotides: TGTGCCAGCAGCCAAGAAGTCCTGGCAGAAGAGACCCAGTACTTC. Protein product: CASSQEVLAEETQYF.

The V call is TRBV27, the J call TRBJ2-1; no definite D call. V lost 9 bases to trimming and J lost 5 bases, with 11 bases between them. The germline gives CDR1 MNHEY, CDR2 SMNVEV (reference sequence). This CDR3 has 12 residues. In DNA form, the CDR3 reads TGTGCCAGTAAACAAATACACAATGAGCAGTTCTTC. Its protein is CASKQIHNEQFF.

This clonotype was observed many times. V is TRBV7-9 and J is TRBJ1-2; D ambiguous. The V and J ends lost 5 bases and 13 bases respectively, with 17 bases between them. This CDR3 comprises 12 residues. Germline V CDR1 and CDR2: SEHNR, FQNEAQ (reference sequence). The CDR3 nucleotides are TGTGCCAGCAGCGTAACGGACGGCCTGTGCACCTTC. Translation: CASSVTDGLCTF.

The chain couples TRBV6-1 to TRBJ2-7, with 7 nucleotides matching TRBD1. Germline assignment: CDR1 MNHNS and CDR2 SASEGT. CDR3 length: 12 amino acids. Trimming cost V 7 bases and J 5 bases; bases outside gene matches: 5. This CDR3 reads CASNRDSHEQYF. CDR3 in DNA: TGTGCCAGCAACCGGGACAGTCACGAGCAGTACTTC.

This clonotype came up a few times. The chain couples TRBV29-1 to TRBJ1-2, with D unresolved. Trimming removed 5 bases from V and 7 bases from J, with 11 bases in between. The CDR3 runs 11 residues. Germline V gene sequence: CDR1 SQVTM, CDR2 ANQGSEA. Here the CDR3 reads CSVRGEVGYTF. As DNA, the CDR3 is TGCAGCGTTCGCGGGGAAGTTGGCTACACCTTC.

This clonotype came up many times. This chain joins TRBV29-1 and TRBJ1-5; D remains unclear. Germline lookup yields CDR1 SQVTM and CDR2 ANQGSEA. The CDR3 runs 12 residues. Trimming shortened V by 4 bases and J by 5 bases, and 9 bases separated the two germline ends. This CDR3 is CSVGFEDQPQHF. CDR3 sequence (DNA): TGCAGCGTTGGTTTCGAGGATCAGCCCCAGCATTTT.

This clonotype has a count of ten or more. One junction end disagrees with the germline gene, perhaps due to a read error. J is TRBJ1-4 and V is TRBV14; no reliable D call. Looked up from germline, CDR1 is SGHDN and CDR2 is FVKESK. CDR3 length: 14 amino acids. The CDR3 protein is CASSQSGVRYPEDF. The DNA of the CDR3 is TGTGCCAGCAGCCAATCCGGGGTGCGATACCCCGAGGATTTT.

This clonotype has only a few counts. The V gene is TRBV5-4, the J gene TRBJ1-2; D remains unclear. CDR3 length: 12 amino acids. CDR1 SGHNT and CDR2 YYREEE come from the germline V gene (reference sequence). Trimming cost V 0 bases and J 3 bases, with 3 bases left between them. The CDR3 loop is CASSLGDYGYTF. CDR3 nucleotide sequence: TGTGCCAGCAGCTTGGGAGACTATGGCTACACCTTC.

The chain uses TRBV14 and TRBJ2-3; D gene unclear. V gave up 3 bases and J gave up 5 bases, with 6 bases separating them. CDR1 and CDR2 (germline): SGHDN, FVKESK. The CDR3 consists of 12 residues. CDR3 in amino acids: CASSQSRDTQYF. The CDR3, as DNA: TGTGCCAGCAGCCAGTCCCGAGATACGCAGTATTTT.

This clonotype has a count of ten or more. The CDR3 is CASSYGGNTIYF. Written as DNA, the CDR3 is TGTGCCAGCAGCTACGGTGGAAACACCATATATTTT. The chain recombines TRBV3-1 with TRBJ1-3; D ambiguous. Trimming took 5 bases from V and 3 from J, leaving 5 bases between them. The V gene's germline CDR1 is LGHDT and CDR2 YNNKEL (reference sequence). The CDR3 contains 12 residues. The full variable domain, its missing parts supplied by reference TRBV3-1 and TRBJ1-3, is DTAVSQTPKYLVTQMGNDKSIKCEQNLGHDTMYWYKQDSKKFLKIMFSYNNKELIINETVPNRFSPKSPDKAHLNLHINSLELGDSAVYFCASSYGGNTIYFGEGSWLTVV.

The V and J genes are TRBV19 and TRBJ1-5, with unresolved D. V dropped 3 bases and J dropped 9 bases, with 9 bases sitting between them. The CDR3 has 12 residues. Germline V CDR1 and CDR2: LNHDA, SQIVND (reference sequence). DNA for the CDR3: TGTGCCAGTAGTATCGAGACCGGGCCCCAGCATTTT. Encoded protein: CASSIETGPQHF.

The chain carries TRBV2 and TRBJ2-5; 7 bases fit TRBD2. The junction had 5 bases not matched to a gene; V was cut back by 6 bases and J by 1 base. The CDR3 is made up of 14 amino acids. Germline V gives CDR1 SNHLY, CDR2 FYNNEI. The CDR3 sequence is CASRALAAQETQYF. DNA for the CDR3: TGTGCCAGCAGGGCTCTAGCGGCCCAAGAGACCCAGTACTTC.

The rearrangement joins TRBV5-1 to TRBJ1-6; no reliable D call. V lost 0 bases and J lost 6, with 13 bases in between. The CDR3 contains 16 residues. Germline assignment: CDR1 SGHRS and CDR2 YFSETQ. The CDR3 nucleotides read TGCGCCAGCAGCTTGGATCTGGGCGGAGCTAATTCACCCCTCCACTTT. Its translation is CASSLDLGGANSPLHF.

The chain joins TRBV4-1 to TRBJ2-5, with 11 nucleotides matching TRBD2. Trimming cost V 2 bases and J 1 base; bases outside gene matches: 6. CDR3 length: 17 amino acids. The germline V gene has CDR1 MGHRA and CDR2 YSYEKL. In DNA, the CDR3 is TGCGCCAGCAGCCAAACTAGCGGGGGTACGATCCAAGAGACCCAGTACTTC. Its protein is CASSQTSGGTIQETQYF.

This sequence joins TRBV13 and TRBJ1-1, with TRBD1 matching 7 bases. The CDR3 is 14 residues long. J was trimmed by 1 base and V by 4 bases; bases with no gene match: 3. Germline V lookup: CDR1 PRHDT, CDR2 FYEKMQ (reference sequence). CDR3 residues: CASSWGTANTEAFF. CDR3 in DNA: TGTGCCAGCAGCTGGGGGACAGCGAACACTGAAGCTTTCTTT.

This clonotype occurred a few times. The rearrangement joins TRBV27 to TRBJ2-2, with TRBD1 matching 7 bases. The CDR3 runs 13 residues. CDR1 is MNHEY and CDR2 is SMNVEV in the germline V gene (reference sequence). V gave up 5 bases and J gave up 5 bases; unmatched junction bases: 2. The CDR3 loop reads CASSVTGTGELFF. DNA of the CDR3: TGTGCCAGCAGTGTGACAGGGACCGGGGAGCTGTTTTTT.

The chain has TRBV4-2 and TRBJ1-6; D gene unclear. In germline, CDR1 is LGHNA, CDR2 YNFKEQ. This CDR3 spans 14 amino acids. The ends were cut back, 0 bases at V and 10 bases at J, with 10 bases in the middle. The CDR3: CASSQEPVRSPLHF. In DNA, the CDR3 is TGTGCCAGCAGCCAAGAACCTGTTCGGTCACCCCTCCACTTT.